This record covers a single TCR beta chain. As yet, its antigen is unknown. This sample was included in a study of blood T cells in healthy people across ages. The overall study: About one barcoded beta molecule was captured per two T cells (by template switching).

Study results and caveats: Total diversity from one million sequenced T cells was likely underestimated.

Peripheral blood samples of 9 to 10 milliliters were drawn from each donor. With a J-beta primer mix and a sample-barcoded 5' primer, a second PCR ran about 7 to 12 cycles. One entry per CDR3 protein, called by TCRdb with MiXCR from the 5' RACE reads. The data show about 940,000 distinct CDR3 sequences, around 46% seen once. Germline CDR1 reads LGHNA; CDR2 reads YSLEER. CDR3 size: 17 residues. Deletions cut 0 bases from V and 0 bases from J, with 14 bases between. The J gene is TRBJ1-1, the V gene TRBV4-3; the D is unclear. This TCR was sampled from a man between 25 and 39 years old in good health. The sequenced sample was blood. CDR3 loop: CASSQDQLLRMNTEAFF. The CDR3 nucleotides are TGCGCCAGCAGCCAAGATCAGTTGCTGAGGATGAACACTGAAGCTTTCTTT.